The next 22 T cell receptor beta chains were all read from a single sample in a study of tumor-infiltrating lymphocytes in localized non-small cell lung cancer. Profiling relied on immunoSEQ multiplex PCR, and the TCRdb table lists in-frame clones only, not all of them. The sample has fewer than 25,000 clones; around two thirds are singletons. Sequenced material: lung tumor tissue. The origin of the receptors is a human donor with non-small cell lung cancer.

This clone appeared once. The chain is built from TRBV5-6 and TRBJ2-7, with 8 bases fitting TRBD2. This CDR3 is built from 15 residues. J lost 0 bases, V lost 4 bases, and 6 bases had no gene match. Per germline, CDR1 SGHDT and CDR2 YYEEEE. Written as DNA, the CDR3 is TGTGCCAGCAGCATAACTAGCGGACCCTCCTACGAGCAGTACTTC. Translation gives CASSITSGPSYEQYF.

This clone was recorded only once. Written as DNA, the CDR3 is TGTGCCAGCACCCCGGGGGGTGGGGGGCTAGCTAACTATGGCTACACCTTC. The encoded protein is CASTPGGGGLANYGYTF. The chain uses TRBV7-9 and TRBJ1-2; D is perhaps TRBD1 (6 bases). This CDR3 is 17 amino acids long. V was cut by 7 bases and J by 0 bases, with 21 bases left in between. CDR1 and CDR2 (germline): SEHNR, FQNEAQ (reference sequence).

The chain joins TRBV4-1 to TRBJ2-7; 8 nucleotides agree with TRBD1. The J segment lost 3 bases and the V segment lost 3 bases, leaving 10 bases of the junction unmatched. Germline CDR1 is MGHRA and CDR2 is YSYEKL. The CDR3 length is 16 residues. This CDR3 reads CASSHSATGESYEQYF. For the CDR3, the DNA is TGCGCCAGCAGCCACTCGGCGACAGGGGAGAGCTACGAGCAGTACTTC.

The CDR3 DNA reads as TGTGCCAGCAGCTTAGACTCTGGGGCCAACGTCCTGACTTTC. It translates to CASSLDSGANVLTF. The chain is built from TRBV5-4 and TRBJ2-6; D uncertain. Trimming shortened V by 2 bases and J by 0 bases, and 3 bases separated the two germline ends. The length of the CDR3 is 14 residues. Germline-derived CDR1 and CDR2 are SGHNT and YYREEE (reference sequence).

This clone was counted a few times. The chain joins TRBV7-2 to TRBJ2-7; D is perhaps TRBD2 (5 bases). The germline V gene encodes CDR1 SGHTA and CDR2 FQGNSA. The CDR3 is 13 amino acids. V lost 5 bases to trimming and J lost 6 bases, with 14 bases between them. The CDR3 DNA is TGTGCCAGCAGCCCAGCTGTTGGGAGCGAGCAGTACTTC. It is translated as CASSPAVGSEQYF.

The CDR3 spells CASSDGGDFYEQYF. The CDR3 DNA follows: TGTGCCAGCAGCGACGGGGGTGATTTCTACGAGCAGTACTTC. This chain links TRBV4-2 with TRBJ2-7; tentative D call: TRBD2 (6 bases). Germline CDR1 is LGHNA and CDR2 is YNFKEQ. The V end lost 5 bases, the J end lost 3 bases, and 14 bases lay between the germline ends. There are 14 residues in the CDR3.

The rearrangement uses TRBV6-1 and TRBJ1-2; D not resolved. Deletions cut 8 bases from V and 0 bases from J, with 13 bases between. Germline assignment: CDR1 MNHNS and CDR2 SASEGT. The CDR3 length is 14 residues. CDR3 bases: TGTGCCAGCCGCTCCGGAACTTCTAACTATGGCTACACCTTC. It codes for CASRSGTSNYGYTF.

V is TRBV29-1 and J is TRBJ1-1; D uncertain. The V end lost 6 bases, the J end lost 6 bases, and 5 bases lay between the germline ends. This CDR3 comprises 9 residues. Germline CDR1 is SQVTM and CDR2 is ANQGSEA. As DNA, the CDR3 is TGCAGCGTAGAATCTGAAGCTTTCTTT. This codes for CSVESEAFF.

This chain links TRBV4-3 with TRBJ1-2; 7 nucleotides match TRBD1. After removal of 1 base from V and 2 bases from J, the junction contained 4 bases not matched to a gene. The CDR3 runs 15 residues. In germline, CDR1 is LGHNA, CDR2 YSLEER. This chain's CDR3 is CASSQGQGNNYGYTF. For the CDR3, the DNA is TGCGCCAGCAGCCAAGGACAGGGCAACAACTATGGCTACACCTTC.

This sequence joins TRBV11-3 and TRBJ1-1, with D possibly being TRBD1 (5 bases). This CDR3 is 15 amino acids long. V lost 5 bases and J lost 2, with 15 bases in between. Germline CDR1 SGHNT, CDR2 YENEEA. CDR3 sequence (DNA): TGTGCCAGCAGCCCCCAGGGAATCCTAAACACTGAAGCTTTCTTT. It yields the protein CASSPQGILNTEAFF.

The gene calls are TRBV19 and TRBJ2-5; 7 nucleotides align to TRBD1. This CDR3 contains 15 residues. V lost 4 bases and J lost 5; bases outside the gene matches: 10. CDR1 is LNHDA, CDR2 SQIVND, per germline (reference sequence). CDR3 nucleotides: TGTGCCAGTAGTAGAGGGCGACAGGGTTGGGAGACCCAGTACTTC. Its translation is CASSRGRQGWETQYF.

The V call is TRBV11-3, the J call TRBJ1-6; D is perhaps TRBD1 (6 bases). Germline loops: CDR1 SGHNT, CDR2 YENEEA. V was cut by 2 bases and J by 6 bases, with 11 bases left in between. The CDR3 totals 15 residues. This chain's CDR3 is CASSLSPRGNSPLHF. The CDR3 coding sequence is TGTGCCAGCAGCTTATCGCCCAGGGGTAATTCACCCCTCCACTTT.

The chain has TRBV18 and TRBJ2-7; D is possibly TRBD1 (5 bases). The V end lost 3 bases, the J end lost 3 bases, and 9 bases lay between the germline ends. Looked up from germline, CDR1 is KGHSH and CDR2 is LQKENI. The CDR3 has 13 residues. The CDR3 nucleotides read TGTGCCAGCTCACCCGACAGTAACTACGAGCAGTACTTC. This encodes CASSPDSNYEQYF.

The chain carries TRBV10-1 and TRBJ1-1; D is ambiguous. The CDR3 runs 15 residues. Germline V CDR1 and CDR2: WNHNN, SYGVQD (reference sequence). V was shortened by 1 base and J by 6 bases, with 15 bases between the two germline ends. CDR3 bases: TGCGCCAGCAGTGAGTTAGTCGGGGTTGAGGCTGAAGCTTTCTTT. Encoded protein: CASSELVGVEAEAFF.

The chain uses TRBV7-2 and TRBJ1-4, with 10 bases aligning to TRBD1. The length of the CDR3 is 16 residues. V shed 5 bases, J shed 8 bases, and the junction held 11 bases outside the gene matches. Germline V gives CDR1 SGHTA, CDR2 FQGNSA. CDR3 sequence: CASSPGQGPSGEKLFF. For the CDR3, the DNA is TGTGCCAGCAGCCCGGGACAGGGGCCCTCGGGGGAAAAACTGTTTTTT. Full variable domain (missing parts from reference TRBV7-2 and TRBJ1-4): GAGVSQSPSNKVTEKGKDVELRCDPISGHTALYWYRQSLGQGLEFLIYFQGNSAPDKSGLPSDRFSAERTGGSVSTLTIQRTQQEDSAVYLCASSPGQGPSGEKLFFGSGTQLSVL.

The chain links TRBV7-8 to TRBJ2-3, with 7 nucleotides matching TRBD1. The V gene end was trimmed by 5 bases and the J gene end by 1 base; junction bases not matched to a gene: 9. There are 16 residues in the CDR3. The V gene's germline CDR1 is SGHVS and CDR2 FQNEAQ. In nucleotides, the CDR3 is TGTGCCAGCAGCAAAACAGGGGTTTCGGGCACAGATACGCAGTATTTT. Translated, it gives CASSKTGVSGTDTQYF.

The CDR3 region has the DNA TGTGCCAGCAGCAAACAGGGAAACACTGAAGCTTTCTTT. Its translation is CASSKQGNTEAFF. The chain is built from TRBV6-5 and TRBJ1-1; possible D gene TRBD1, 6 bases. Germline CDR1 reads MNHEY; CDR2 reads SVGAGI. V was pared by 6 bases and J by 2 bases, with 10 bases between. The CDR3 has 13 amino acids.

The chain uses TRBV7-8 and TRBJ1-4; D not resolved. V was clipped by 3 bases and J by 2 bases, with 16 bases between them. Germline CDR1 SGHVS, CDR2 FQNEAQ. CDR3 length: 17 amino acids. Here the CDR3 reads CASSFKRVGGTNEKLFF. CDR3 nucleotide sequence: TGTGCCAGCAGCTTTAAGAGGGTCGGCGGGACTAATGAAAAACTGTTTTTT.

The chain has TRBV6-6 and TRBJ1-3, with TRBD1 identical over 7 bases. The CDR3 has 14 residues. The J segment lost 2 bases and the V segment lost 6 bases, leaving 4 bases of the junction unmatched. Germline assignment: CDR1 MNHNY and CDR2 SVGAGI (reference sequence). Here the CDR3 DNA reads TGTGCCAGCAGACTCGGGACAGCTGGAAACACCATATATTTT. Encoded protein: CASRLGTAGNTIYF.

This clone was observed a handful of times. The V call is TRBV6-5, the J call TRBJ1-3; D is undetermined. This CDR3 spans 11 amino acids. The germline gives CDR1 MNHEY, CDR2 SVGAGI. Trimming cost V 7 bases and J 0 bases, with 1 base left between them. The CDR3: CASNSGNTIYF. As DNA, the CDR3 is TGTGCCAGCAACTCTGGAAACACCATATATTTT.

This clone turned up a few times. The chain uses TRBV5-4 and TRBJ2-7; possible D gene TRBD1, 6 bases. V dropped 7 bases and J dropped 2 bases, with 16 bases sitting between them. The germline V gene encodes CDR1 SGHNT and CDR2 YYREEE (reference sequence). This CDR3 has 14 residues. CDR3 residues: CASRKDRETYEQYF. CDR3 DNA: TGTGCCAGCCGAAAGGACAGAGAGACCTACGAGCAGTACTTC. The variable domain in full, with the rest retrieved from reference TRBV5-4 and TRBJ2-7, is ETGVTQSPTHLIKTRGQQVTLRCSSQSGHNTVSWYQQALGQGPQFIFQYYREEENGRGNFPPRFSGLQFPNYSSELNVNALELDDSALYLCASRKDRETYEQYFGPGTRLTVT.

The chain employs TRBV18 and TRBJ2-1; 14 nucleotides match TRBD2. Losses at the gene ends were 3 bases for V and 6 bases for J; bases not matched to a gene: 1. This CDR3 region has 15 residues. From germline, CDR1 is KGHSH and CDR2 LQKENI. The CDR3 coding sequence is TGTGCCAGCTCACCGACTAGCGGGGGGGCCAATGAGCAGTTCTTC. It yields the protein CASSPTSGGANEQFF.